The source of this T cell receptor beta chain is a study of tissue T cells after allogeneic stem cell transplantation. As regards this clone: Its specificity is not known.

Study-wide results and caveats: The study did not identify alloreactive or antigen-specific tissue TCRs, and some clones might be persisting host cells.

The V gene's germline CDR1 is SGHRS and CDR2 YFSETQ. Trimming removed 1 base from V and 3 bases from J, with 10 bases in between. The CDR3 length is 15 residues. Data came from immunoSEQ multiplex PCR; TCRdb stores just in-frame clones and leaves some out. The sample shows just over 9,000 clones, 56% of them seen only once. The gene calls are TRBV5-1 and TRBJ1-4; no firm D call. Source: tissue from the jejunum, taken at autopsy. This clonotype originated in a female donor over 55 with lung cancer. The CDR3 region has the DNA TGCGCCAGCAGCTTGTTGCCGGGTGCTAATGAAAAACTGTTTTTT. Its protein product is CASSLLPGANEKLFF. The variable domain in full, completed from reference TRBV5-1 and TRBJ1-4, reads KAGVTQTPRYLIKTRGQQVTLSCSPISGHRSVSWYQQTPGQGLQFLFEYFSETQRNKGNFPGRFSGRQFSNSRSEMNVSTLELGDSALYLCASSLLPGANEKLFFGSGTQLSVL.